This T cell receptor (beta chain) was found in a study of CD8+CD57+ T cells in acquired aplastic anemia. Background on the study: Sorting CD4+ and CD8+ cells gave DNA averaging 3.2 ug. The study's findings and limits: Common to patients and controls were about 31 CD8+ CDR3 sequences.

Genomic DNA was employed as the template in profiling TCR beta VDJ and CDR3. A single record per CDR3 protein comes from TCRdb applying MiXCR to the reads. Seen here are around 430,000 distinct CDR3 sequences, 25% to 40% observed once, and the top ten hold less than 0.85%. By flow cytometry, patients selected for sequencing had shown an expansion of CD8+CD57+ cells. This clonotype was seen repeatedly, ten times or more. No antigen is known for it. The source is a human donor with aplastic anemia. Sequencing used sorted CD4+, CD8+, or CD8+CD57+ T cells (not recorded which) from PBMCs.

The CDR3 bases are TGTGCCAGCAGCTTATCAGGGCCCTACGAGCAGTACTTC. Its translation is CASSLSGPYEQYF. The chain joins TRBV7-2 to TRBJ2-7, with D possibly being TRBD1 (5 bases). Deletions cut 2 bases from V and 2 bases from J, with 7 bases between. The CDR3 length is 13 residues. Germline V gives CDR1 SGHTA, CDR2 FQGNSA.